These 23 T cell receptor beta chains came from one sample sequenced in a study of shared clonotypes between healthy human individuals. Clones were read by immunoSEQ multiplex PCR, and TCRdb kept only the in-frame ones, dropping some. The sample gives over 2 million clones, roughly 95% of which show up once; about 0.13% is in the top ten. Sample: naive CD4+ T cells sorted from blood. Noted subset: CD45RA+ positively selected. The receptors originated from a man between 18 and 35 years old in good health.

CDR3 nucleotide sequence: TGCGCCAGCAGCTCCGAGCCTGATAGGGTGAATCAGTACTTC. Translating it yields CASSSEPDRVNQYF. This chain joins TRBV5-1 and TRBJ2-7; no definite D call. This CDR3 contains 14 residues. With 3 bases removed from V and 10 bases from J, the gap between germline ends came to 20 bases. In germline, CDR1 is SGHRS, CDR2 YFSETQ.

About this clone: The same CDR3 can be traced to other DNA sequences in this sample. This chain joins TRBV10-3 and TRBJ1-5, with D possibly being TRBD1 (6 bases). Germline CDR1 is ENHRY and CDR2 is SYGVKD. V lost 4 bases to trimming and J lost 3 bases, with 7 bases between them. The CDR3 length is 13 residues. Here the CDR3 DNA reads TGTGCCATCAGTGGGACAGACAATCAGCCCCAGCATTTT. This encodes CAISGTDNQPQHF.

V usage is TRBV7-9 and J usage is TRBJ2-7; 9 bases fit TRBD1. The CDR3 loop spans 14 amino acids. Per the germline V gene, CDR1 is SEHNR and CDR2 is FQNEAQ (reference sequence). Trimming removed 5 bases from V and 9 bases from J; junction bases left unmatched: 11. CDR3 nucleotides: TGTGCCAGCAGCGCGGGGACAGGGCAATGGGGGCAGTACTTC. As protein: CASSAGTGQWGQYF. Full variable domain (remainder filled in from reference TRBV7-9 and TRBJ2-7): DTGVSQNPRHKITKRGQNVTFRCDPISEHNRLYWYRQTLGQGPEFLTYFQNEAQLEKSRLLSDRFSAERPKGSFSTLEIQRTEQGDSAMYLCASSAGTGQWGQYFGPGTRLTVT.

This chain uses TRBV5-6 with TRBJ1-2; D possibly corresponds to TRBD1 (5 bases). Trimming stripped 0 bases from V and 8 bases from J, with 5 bases between. The CDR3 has 11 amino acids. CDR1 is SGHDT and CDR2 is YYEEEE in the germline V gene. The CDR3 DNA is TGTGCCAGCAGCTTGGGACAGGGCTACACCTTC. Its translation: CASSLGQGYTF.

The genes are TRBV6-1 and TRBJ2-6, with D unresolved. Germline lookup yields CDR1 MNHNS and CDR2 SASEGT. Between the trimmed V and J ends, which lost 0 bases and 0 bases, there was a span of 6 bases. The CDR3 covers 16 residues. CDR3 nucleotide sequence: TGTGCCAGCAGTGAAGCACTCCTCTCTGGGGCCAACGTCCTGACTTTC. Translated: CASSEALLSGANVLTF.

Turning to this clone: Other DNA sequences in the sample encode the same CDR3. The chain carries TRBV6-1 and TRBJ1-5; D unresolved. The CDR3 is 13 amino acids. The V and J ends lost 5 bases and 0 bases respectively, with 5 bases between them. Per germline, CDR1 MNHNS and CDR2 SASEGT. The CDR3 protein is CASSRDSNQPQHF. The DNA for the CDR3 is TGTGCCAGCAGTAGAGATAGCAATCAGCCCCAGCATTTT.

The chain links TRBV10-1 to TRBJ2-2, with 11 bases lining up with TRBD2. The CDR3 is 13 amino acids. After removal of 6 bases from V and 7 bases from J, the junction contained 1 base not matched to a gene. The germline V gene has CDR1 WNHNN and CDR2 SYGVQD (reference sequence). CDR3 protein: CASSLAGGGELFF. CDR3 in DNA: TGCGCCAGCAGCCTAGCGGGAGGCGGGGAGCTGTTTTTT.

The gene calls are TRBV27 and TRBJ2-2; a possible D gene is TRBD2 (5 bases). This CDR3 contains 15 residues. V lost 3 bases and J lost 2, with 10 bases in between. CDR1 and CDR2 (germline): MNHEY, SMNVEV (reference sequence). This CDR3 reads CASSFLAPNTGELFF. The DNA for the CDR3 is TGTGCCAGCAGTTTCCTAGCCCCTAACACCGGGGAGCTGTTTTTT.

The rearrangement uses TRBV14 and TRBJ2-7; 7 nucleotides match TRBD2. V trimming: 1 base; J trimming: 4 bases; junction bases outside the gene matches: 7. The CDR3 length is 15 residues. CDR1 is SGHDN, CDR2 FVKESK, per germline. CDR3 sequence: CASSQGTSFWYEQYF. The DNA for the CDR3 is TGTGCCAGCAGCCAAGGGACTAGTTTTTGGTACGAGCAGTACTTC.

The genes are TRBV25-1 and TRBJ2-5; D not certain. The CDR3 spans 13 residues. The germline V gene encodes CDR1 MGHDK and CDR2 SYGVNS. The V and J ends lost 5 bases and 1 base respectively, with 8 bases between them. The CDR3 loop reads CASSFGGQETQYF. CDR3 DNA: TGTGCCAGCAGTTTTGGCGGCCAAGAGACCCAGTACTTC.

The chain recombines TRBV7-2 with TRBJ2-7, with 8 bases identical to TRBD2. Germline CDR1 and CDR2: SGHTA and FQGNSA. The CDR3 has 15 amino acids. With 2 bases clipped from V and 4 bases from J, the junction kept 7 bases outside the gene matches. The DNA for the CDR3 is TGTGCCAGCAGCTTAAGGCGGGAGGCCCCTTACGAGCAGTACTTC. This translates into CASSLRREAPYEQYF.

This rearrangement joins TRBV7-9 to TRBJ2-7, with 9 bases aligning to TRBD1. Germline V lookup: CDR1 SEHNR, CDR2 FQNEAQ (reference sequence). The CDR3 covers 15 residues. Trimming took 4 bases from V and 7 from J; bases not matched to a gene: 11. The CDR3, as DNA: TGTGCCAGCAGCTCTCGTCCCGGGACAGGGACTGAGCAGTACTTC. Translation gives CASSSRPGTGTEQYF.

The gene calls are TRBV7-3 and TRBJ2-5; D is ambiguous. Trimming cost V 2 bases and J 4 bases, with 5 bases left between them. The CDR3 consists of 12 residues. Germline CDR1 reads SGHTA; CDR2 reads FQGTGA. The CDR3, as DNA: TGTGCCAGCAGCTTACTGCGAGAGACCCAGTACTTC. Its translation is CASSLLRETQYF.

This sequence joins TRBV5-1 and TRBJ2-7; D is possibly TRBD2 (5 bases). There are 15 residues in the CDR3. Looked up from germline, CDR1 is SGHRS and CDR2 is YFSETQ. Trimming stripped 0 bases from V and 1 base from J, with 11 bases between. CDR3 bases: TGCGCCAGCAGCTTGGGCCTCGGGGAGTCCTACGAGCAGTACTTC. It is translated as CASSLGLGESYEQYF. Looking up the rest from reference TRBV5-1 and TRBJ2-7 gives the full variable domain: KAGVTQTPRYLIKTRGQQVTLSCSPISGHRSVSWYQQTPGQGLQFLFEYFSETQRNKGNFPGRFSGRQFSNSRSEMNVSTLELGDSALYLCASSLGLGESYEQYFGPGTRLTVT.

Here the CDR3 DNA reads TGTGCCAGCAGCTCGGGACTTATGAACACTGAAGCTTTCTTT. Its translation is CASSSGLMNTEAFF. J is TRBJ1-1 and V is TRBV5-4, with D possibly matching TRBD1 (5 bases). The CDR3 loop spans 14 amino acids. V was cut by 3 bases and J by 0 bases, with 9 bases left in between. CDR1 is SGHNT, CDR2 YYREEE, per germline (reference sequence). Using reference TRBV5-4 and TRBJ1-1 for the parts outside the CDR3, the full variable domain is ETGVTQSPTHLIKTRGQQVTLRCSSQSGHNTVSWYQQALGQGPQFIFQYYREEENGRGNFPPRFSGLQFPNYSSELNVNALELDDSALYLCASSSGLMNTEAFFGQGTRLTVV.

This sequence joins TRBV29-1 and TRBJ2-2; no definite D call. Trimming cost V 2 bases and J 5 bases, with 15 bases left between them. This CDR3 contains 15 residues. Germline V gives CDR1 SQVTM, CDR2 ANQGSEA. The CDR3 sequence: CSVEIHPGGTGELFF. CDR3 coding DNA: TGCAGCGTTGAAATTCACCCAGGTGGGACCGGGGAGCTGTTTTTT.

About this clone itself: The same CDR3 is also encoded by other DNA sequences in this sample. The rearrangement uses TRBV4-1 and TRBJ1-2; the match to TRBD1 covers 10 bases. Germline CDR1 and CDR2: MGHRA and YSYEKL. The CDR3 covers 14 residues. Unmatched junction bases numbered 2, after V lost 3 bases and J lost 4 bases. The CDR3 loop reads CASSQGDRGYGYTF. The DNA for the CDR3 is TGCGCCAGCAGCCAGGGGGACAGGGGCTATGGCTACACCTTC.

CDR3 bases: TGCGCCAGCAGCTTGGACAGGTACAATGAGCAGTTCTTC. The encoded protein is CASSLDRYNEQFF. The chain recombines TRBV5-1 with TRBJ2-1; TRBD1 is a possible D gene (5 bases). The V end was cut by 0 bases, the J end by 4 bases, with 5 bases between. The CDR3 sequence is 13 residues long. Germline lookup yields CDR1 SGHRS and CDR2 YFSETQ.

V gene TRBV6-1 combines with J gene TRBJ2-7; a weak D match, TRBD2 (6 bases). V lost 6 bases and J lost 7, with 13 bases in between. The CDR3 is 12 residues long. The germline V gene has CDR1 MNHNS and CDR2 SASEGT. The CDR3 loop reads CASRGLGGEQYF. In DNA form, the CDR3 reads TGTGCCAGCAGGGGGTTGGGAGGAGAGCAGTACTTC.

This rearrangement joins TRBV6-1 to TRBJ1-5, with a possible D match to TRBD1 (6 bases). Looked up from germline, CDR1 is MNHNS and CDR2 is SASEGT. The V gene lost 4 bases and the J gene lost 7 bases, with 17 bases spanning the gap. The CDR3 contains 15 residues. The CDR3 region has the DNA TGTGCCAGCAGTGGAACGGGTCTGACAGGCCAGCCCCAGCATTTT. It yields the protein CASSGTGLTGQPQHF.

V usage is TRBV19 and J usage is TRBJ2-1; 9 bases align to TRBD2. CDR1 LNHDA and CDR2 SQIVND come from the germline V gene (reference sequence). The CDR3 contains 16 residues. The V gene end was trimmed by 7 bases and the J gene end by 2 bases; junction bases not matched to a gene: 9. CDR3 protein: CASTTRGLAAYNEQFF. CDR3 DNA: TGTGCCAGTACCACCAGGGGACTAGCAGCCTACAATGAGCAGTTCTTC.

V usage is TRBV18 and J usage is TRBJ2-4; 7 nucleotides line up with TRBD2. The ends lost 2 bases at V and 8 bases at J; junction bases unmatched: 6. The CDR3 covers 14 residues. Germline CDR1 reads KGHSH; CDR2 reads LQKENI. The CDR3, as DNA: TGTGCCAGCTCACCAGGGGGAGGGTCGGACATTCAGTACTTC. Encoded protein: CASSPGGGSDIQYF.

The V and J genes are TRBV5-1 and TRBJ2-5, with D hard to call. Trimming shortened V by 0 bases and J by 4 bases, and 16 bases separated the two germline ends. The germline V gene encodes CDR1 SGHRS and CDR2 YFSETQ. This CDR3 comprises 16 residues. Written as DNA, the CDR3 is TGCGCCAGCAGCTTGGGAGCAGAGTCCTTCCTAGAGACCCAGTACTTC. It encodes CASSLGAESFLETQYF.